Listed below are T cell receptor beta chains from one sample, sequenced in a study of T cell responses to AZD1222 COVID-19 vaccine. Using immunoSEQ multiplex PCR, the repertoire was profiled, and TCRdb retains in-frame clones only, with some absent. The table lists 150,000 or so clones, about 93% of them singletons. The material sequenced was peripheral blood, taken on day 0 of AZD1222 vaccination. The source is an adult in good health. Both conserved end residues are part of each CDR3. Each record gives: clone size, D gene, J gene, V gene, CDR3 DNA, CDR3 protein. A D gene is named only where the DNA matches it firmly. A row's size may be missing; if present it is once, few, many or a size class.

clone size: NA
D gene: NA
J gene: TRBJ1-2
V gene: TRBV27
CDR3 DNA: TGTGCCAGCAGTTTATCCGCAGGGCTCTATGGCTACACCTTC
CDR3 protein: CASSLSAGLYGYTF

clone size: NA
D gene: NA
J gene: TRBJ2-1
V gene: TRBV12-3/TRBV12-4
CDR3 DNA: TGTGCCAGCAGGGAGAGGAACCACAATGAGCAGTTCTTC
CDR3 protein: CASRERNHNEQFF

clone size: NA
D gene: NA
J gene: TRBJ1-5
V gene: TRBV6-5
CDR3 DNA: TGTGCCAGCAGTTATTCGGGGGCTAGCAATCAGCCCCAGCATTTT
CDR3 protein: CASSYSGASNQPQHF

clone size: NA
D gene: TRBD1
J gene: TRBJ1-2
V gene: TRBV2
CDR3 DNA: TGTGCCAGCAGTGTAGGACAGGGGGTCTATGGCTACACCTTC
CDR3 protein: CASSVGQGVYGYTF

clone size: NA
D gene: TRBD1
J gene: TRBJ2-7
V gene: TRBV5-1
CDR3 DNA: TGCGCCAGCAGCTTAGGACAGGGAGGCTACGAGCAGTACTTC
CDR3 protein: CASSLGQGGYEQYF

clone size: NA
D gene: NA
J gene: TRBJ2-7
V gene: TRBV13
CDR3 DNA: TGTGCCAGCAGCTTGAAGGGGTCCAACGAGCAGTACTTC
CDR3 protein: CASSLKGSNEQYF

clone size: NA
D gene: NA
J gene: TRBJ1-2
V gene: TRBV18
CDR3 DNA: TGTGCCAGCTCGCCCACCGGACCGCTTAACTATGGCTACACCTTC
CDR3 protein: CASSPTGPLNYGYTF

clone size: NA
D gene: NA
J gene: TRBJ1-5
V gene: TRBV3-1/TRBV3-2
CDR3 DNA: TGTGCCAGCAGCCGGGACTCCCTTGGTCAGCCCCAGCATTTT
CDR3 protein: CASSRDSLGQPQHF

clone size: NA
D gene: NA
J gene: TRBJ2-7
V gene: TRBV27
CDR3 DNA: TGTGCCAGCAGTTCCTCCGAAATCTACGAGCAGTACTTC
CDR3 protein: CASSSSEIYEQYF

clone size: NA
D gene: NA
J gene: TRBJ1-4
V gene: TRBV10-3
CDR3 DNA: TGTGCCATCGGTGGCGAAAAACTGTTTTTT
CDR3 protein: CAIGGEKLFF

clone size: NA
D gene: NA
J gene: TRBJ2-2
V gene: TRBV2
CDR3 DNA: TGTGCCAGCAGTGAAGCGCTTCTGGTGTCAGCCGGGGGCGGGGAGCTGTTTTTT
CDR3 protein: CASSEALLVSAGGGELFF

clone size: NA
D gene: NA
J gene: TRBJ2-2
V gene: TRBV18
CDR3 DNA: TGTGCCAGCTCACCACCGGGCTGGGTAGCAAACACCGGGGAGCTGTTTTTT
CDR3 protein: CASSPPGWVANTGELFF

clone size: NA
D gene: NA
J gene: TRBJ2-7
V gene: TRBV7-2
CDR3 DNA: TGTGCCAGCAGCCCAAGGGAGTTCTCACCGAACGAGCAGTACTTC
CDR3 protein: CASSPREFSPNEQYF

clone size: NA
D gene: TRBD1
J gene: TRBJ2-1
V gene: TRBV27
CDR3 DNA: TGTGCCAGCAGAAAGACAGGGGGGGCTACCTACAATGAGCAGTTCTTC
CDR3 protein: CASRKTGGATYNEQFF

clone size: NA
D gene: TRBD2
J gene: TRBJ2-1
V gene: TRBV20-1
CDR3 DNA: TGCAGTGCTAGTCGAACTAGCGGGGTCTACAATGAGCAGTTCTTC
CDR3 protein: CSASRTSGVYNEQFF

clone size: NA
D gene: NA
J gene: TRBJ1-2
V gene: TRBV20-1
CDR3 DNA: TGCAGTGCTTTTCCCAACTATGGCTACACCTTC
CDR3 protein: CSAFPNYGYTF

clone size: NA
D gene: TRBD1
J gene: TRBJ1-1
V gene: TRBV3-1/TRBV3-2
CDR3 DNA: TGTGCCAGCAGCACCCTCCGGGACAGGGACACTGAAGCTTTCTTT
CDR3 protein: CASSTLRDRDTEAFF

clone size: NA
D gene: NA
J gene: TRBJ1-2
V gene: TRBV5-5
CDR3 DNA: TGTGCCAGCAGCTTGTCGGCAGAACAGACCCATCACCTCTATGGCTACACCTTC
CDR3 protein: CASSLSAEQTHHLYGYTF

clone size: NA
D gene: NA
J gene: TRBJ2-3
V gene: TRBV7-3
CDR3 DNA: TGTGCCAGCAGCTTCGGGGACCACACAGATACGCAGTATTTT
CDR3 protein: CASSFGDHTDTQYF

clone size: NA
D gene: TRBD2
J gene: TRBJ2-3
V gene: TRBV28
CDR3 DNA: TGTGCCAGCAGCAGTCCGGGGACTAATACGCAGTATTTT
CDR3 protein: CASSSPGTNTQYF

clone size: NA
D gene: NA
J gene: TRBJ1-6
V gene: TRBV2
CDR3 DNA: TGTGCCAGCAGTCCTACAGGGAGGGGTTCACCCCTCCACTTT
CDR3 protein: CASSPTGRGSPLHF

clone size: NA
D gene: TRBD1
J gene: TRBJ2-7
V gene: TRBV7-3
CDR3 DNA: TGTGCCAGCAGCCCCGTCGGGCAGGGGGCTTATGGTTACGAGCAGTACTTC
CDR3 protein: CASSPVGQGAYGYEQYF

clone size: NA
D gene: NA
J gene: TRBJ1-4
V gene: TRBV7-9
CDR3 DNA: TGTGCCAGCAGCTTAAGGCAGGCTAATGAAAAACTGTTTTTT
CDR3 protein: CASSLRQANEKLFF

clone size: NA
D gene: NA
J gene: TRBJ1-2
V gene: TRBV25-1
CDR3 DNA: TGTGCCAGCAGTGATAAAGGCTACACCTTC
CDR3 protein: CASSDKGYTF

clone size: few
D gene: NA
J gene: TRBJ2-7
V gene: TRBV28
CDR3 DNA: TGTGCCAGCAGTCCATCAGGGGTTGGGGTTTACGAGCAGTACTTC
CDR3 protein: CASSPSGVGVYEQYF

clone size: NA
D gene: TRBD1
J gene: TRBJ1-2
V gene: TRBV6-2/TRBV6-3
CDR3 DNA: TGTGCCAGCAGCCCTGGGACAGACAAATCATTCTATGGCTACACCTTC
CDR3 protein: CASSPGTDKSFYGYTF

clone size: NA
D gene: NA
J gene: TRBJ1-5
V gene: TRBV29-1
CDR3 DNA: TGCAGCGTTGAAACAAATAGCAATCAGCCCCAGCATTTT
CDR3 protein: CSVETNSNQPQHF

clone size: NA
D gene: NA
J gene: TRBJ1-5
V gene: TRBV6-5
CDR3 DNA: TGTGCCAGCAGTTACTCCTACAGATCTAGTCAGCCCCAGCATTTT
CDR3 protein: CASSYSYRSSQPQHF

clone size: few
D gene: NA
J gene: TRBJ1-6
V gene: TRBV9
CDR3 DNA: TGTGCCAGCAGCTCCAGAACGTCAGGGGATTCACCCCTCCACTTT
CDR3 protein: CASSSRTSGDSPLHF

clone size: NA
D gene: NA
J gene: TRBJ1-3
V gene: TRBV3-1/TRBV3-2
CDR3 DNA: TGTGCCAGCAGCCAAGACACAGGGTCGGGAAACACCATATATTTT
CDR3 protein: CASSQDTGSGNTIYF

clone size: NA
D gene: NA
J gene: TRBJ2-1
V gene: TRBV6-6
CDR3 DNA: TGTGCCAGCAGTTACTCGAGTACCCAGCCATTATCACAGTTCTTC
CDR3 protein: CASSYSSTQPLSQFF

clone size: NA
D gene: NA
J gene: TRBJ2-2
V gene: TRBV7-2
CDR3 DNA: TGTGCCAGCAGCTTAACAGGGCAGAACACCGGGGAGCTGTTTTTT
CDR3 protein: CASSLTGQNTGELFF

clone size: NA
D gene: TRBD2
J gene: TRBJ2-3
V gene: TRBV28
CDR3 DNA: TGTGCCAGCAACGGGCAGACTAGCTCCACAGATACGCAGTATTTT
CDR3 protein: CASNGQTSSTDTQYF

clone size: NA
D gene: NA
J gene: TRBJ2-7
V gene: TRBV3-1/TRBV3-2
CDR3 DNA: TGTGCCAGCAGCCAAGATGAGGGTATTAGAATTGGCGAGCAGTACTTC
CDR3 protein: CASSQDEGIRIGEQYF

clone size: NA
D gene: NA
J gene: TRBJ1-1
V gene: TRBV7-3
CDR3 DNA: TGTGCCAGCAGCCGAGGGGAGAGGACTGAAGCTTTCTTT
CDR3 protein: CASSRGERTEAFF